These 26 T cell receptor beta chains were all obtained from the same sample, sequenced in a study of blood T cell repertoires in COVID-19. This table comes from immunoSEQ multiplex PCR, and its TCRdb copy is limited to in-frame clones, with some not included. The profile covers around 200,000 clones, with 88% appearing a single time and 1.5% to 2% taken by the ten largest. Sequenced sample: peripheral blood. The receptor set was obtained from a man in his late teens or twenties with active or convalescent COVID-19.

CDR3 sequence reads: CATSSGSGGVWDYGYTF. CDR3 sequence (DNA): TGTGCCACCAGCTCGGGCAGTGGGGGGGTCTGGGACTATGGCTACACCTTC. The chain couples TRBV15 to TRBJ1-2, with D maybe TRBD1 (5 bases). This CDR3 spans 17 amino acids. CDR1 and CDR2 (germline): LNHNV, YYDKDF (reference sequence). V shed 5 bases and J shed 3 bases, with 22 bases lying between them.

This clone was seen a handful of times. This chain connects TRBV12-5 to TRBJ1-6; D possibly corresponds to TRBD1 (5 bases). V was trimmed by 3 bases and J by 7 bases, leaving 13 bases between them. The CDR3 consists of 15 residues. CDR1 is LGHNT and CDR2 is FRNRAP in the germline V gene. The CDR3 loop reads CASGLAGQGNSPLHF. CDR3 nucleotide sequence: TGTGCTAGTGGTTTAGCGGGGCAAGGCAATTCACCCCTCCACTTT.

This clone was seen just once. This chain uses TRBV4-1 with TRBJ2-2; TRBD2 might be the D (5 bases). Trimming took 0 bases from V and 4 from J, leaving 9 bases between them. This CDR3 spans 15 amino acids. In germline, CDR1 is MGHRA, CDR2 YSYEKL. CDR3 sequence (DNA): TGCGCCAGCAGCCAAGAAGGGAGCGGCACCGGGGAGCTGTTTTTT. Its translation: CASSQEGSGTGELFF.

V and J are TRBV2 and TRBJ2-5; D may be TRBD2 (5 bases). This CDR3 comprises 13 residues. The V gene's germline CDR1 is SNHLY and CDR2 FYNNEI. V shed 4 bases and J shed 1 base, with 7 bases lying between them. Here the CDR3 reads CASSVRGQETQYF. CDR3 in DNA: TGTGCCAGCAGTGTCCGGGGCCAAGAGACCCAGTACTTC.

This clone is a singleton in its sample. The chain joins TRBV9 to TRBJ2-1, with 9 bases that match TRBD1. From germline, CDR1 is SGDLS and CDR2 YYNGEE. The V gene end was trimmed by 0 bases and the J gene end by 6 bases; junction bases not matched to a gene: 4. The CDR3 is 15 residues long. The CDR3 region is CASSVGGTGTNEQFF. In DNA, the CDR3 is TGTGCCAGCAGCGTAGGGGGGACAGGGACCAATGAGCAGTTCTTC.

In DNA form, the CDR3 reads TGTGCCAGCAGCGACCCAAGGGGTCGCGAAAAACTGTTTTTT. Amino acid sequence: CASSDPRGREKLFF. The J gene is TRBJ1-4, the V gene TRBV7-6; weak D call: TRBD1 (5 bases). Trimming cost V 5 bases and J 8 bases, with 15 bases left between them. The germline V gene encodes CDR1 SGHVS and CDR2 FNYEAQ. CDR3 length equals 14 residues. Based on the CDR3 plus reference TRBV7-6 and TRBJ1-4, the full variable domain is GAGVSQSPRYKVTKRGQDVALRCDPISGHVSLYWYRQALGQGPEFLTYFNYEAQQDKSGLPNDRFSAERPEGSISTLTIQRTEQRDSAMYRCASSDPRGREKLFFGSGTQLSVL.

This clone was observed once. The CDR3 reads CASGTVRETQYF. The CDR3 DNA sequence: TGTGCCAGCGGGACAGTACGAGAGACCCAGTACTTC. The rearrangement joins TRBV2 to TRBJ2-5, with 7 bases identical to TRBD1. From germline, CDR1 is SNHLY and CDR2 FYNNEI. There are 12 residues in the CDR3. The V gene end was trimmed by 8 bases and the J gene end by 4 bases; junction bases not matched to a gene: 4.

CDR3 sequence: CASTRDRAAEAFF. The CDR3 DNA is TGTGCCAGCACTCGAGACAGGGCTGCCGAAGCTTTCTTT. The chain combines TRBV6-5 with TRBJ1-1; TRBD1 aligns across 7 bases. The ends lost 7 bases at V and 8 bases at J; junction bases unmatched: 10. This CDR3 has 13 residues. Germline V gives CDR1 MNHEY, CDR2 SVGAGI.

J is TRBJ2-5 and V is TRBV11-2, with D possibly being TRBD1 (6 bases). V was shortened by 3 bases and J by 1 base, with 12 bases between the two germline ends. The germline V gene encodes CDR1 SGHAT and CDR2 FQNNGV. This CDR3 has 15 amino acids. The CDR3 DNA follows: TGTGCCAGCAGCTTCCTTCAGGGGAGCCAAGAGACCCAGTACTTC. It codes for CASSFLQGSQETQYF.

To note about this clone: This sample includes further DNA sequences coding for the same CDR3. The chain's CDR3 is CASSSQGGTEAFF. The CDR3 region has the DNA TGCGCCAGCAGCTCTCAAGGGGGAACTGAAGCTTTCTTT. The chain has TRBV5-1 and TRBJ1-1; possibly TRBD1 for D (6 bases). Germline CDR1 and CDR2: SGHRS and YFSETQ. Trimming pared 3 bases from V and 5 bases from J, leaving 11 bases between. The CDR3 spans 13 residues.

The rearrangement uses TRBV11-2 and TRBJ1-5; 7 bases line up with TRBD1. Germline CDR1 reads SGHAT; CDR2 reads FQNNGV. The CDR3 contains 16 residues. Trimming cost V 5 bases and J 0 bases; bases outside gene matches: 7. CDR3 nucleotides: TGTGCCAGCAGCAATGGGACAGTTTATAGCAATCAGCCCCAGCATTTT. It is translated as CASSNGTVYSNQPQHF.

The chain joins TRBV18 to TRBJ2-7; 10 bases agree with TRBD1. The V segment lost 6 bases and the J segment 3 bases; nucleotides outside the gene matches: 14. Germline CDR1 and CDR2: KGHSH and LQKENI. This CDR3 is built from 17 residues. CDR3 region: CASSQPTGTGANYEQYF. Here the CDR3 DNA reads TGTGCCAGCTCGCAGCCAACCGGGACAGGGGCGAACTACGAGCAGTACTTC.

This chain connects TRBV7-9 to TRBJ2-2, with 8 bases aligning to TRBD2. The CDR3 runs to 15 residues. The junction had 3 bases not matched to a gene; V was cut back by 1 base and J by 5 bases. CDR1 and CDR2 (germline): SEHNR, FQNEAQ (reference sequence). CDR3 sequence (DNA): TGTGCCAGCAGCTTAGGAAGCGGGAGTACCGGGGAGCTGTTTTTT. This encodes CASSLGSGSTGELFF. The variable domain in full, with the rest retrieved from reference TRBV7-9 and TRBJ2-2, is DTGVSQNPRHKITKRGQNVTFRCDPISEHNRLYWYRQTLGQGPEFLTYFQNEAQLEKSRLLSDRFSAERPKGSFSTLEIQRTEQGDSAMYLCASSLGSGSTGELFFGEGSRLTVL.

The rearrangement links TRBV19 to TRBJ1-1; 10 bases align to TRBD1. CDR1 is LNHDA and CDR2 is SQIVND in the germline V gene (reference sequence). This CDR3 has 16 residues. Trimming took 7 bases from V and 1 from J; bases not matched to a gene: 9. CDR3 sequence reads: CASTSDRGFGNTEAFF. As DNA, the CDR3 is TGTGCCAGTACCTCGGACAGGGGGTTTGGGAACACTGAAGCTTTCTTT.

The chain couples TRBV30 to TRBJ2-7, with D perhaps TRBD1 (6 bases). The V end lost 6 bases, the J end lost 0 bases, and 12 bases lay between the germline ends. The CDR3 runs to 13 residues. The V gene's germline CDR1 is GTSNPN and CDR2 SVGIG (reference sequence). This CDR3 is CACFGTNSYEQYF. For the CDR3, the DNA is TGTGCCTGCTTCGGGACAAACTCCTACGAGCAGTACTTC.

The V gene is TRBV5-6, the J gene TRBJ2-5, with 8 bases aligning to TRBD2. Trimming cost V 4 bases and J 5 bases; bases outside gene matches: 7. CDR1 is SGHDT, CDR2 YYEEEE, per germline. The CDR3 length is 14 residues. CDR3 nucleotide sequence: TGTGCCAGCAGCGTTCCTCGCGGGGGGGAGACCCAGTACTTC. This sequence encodes CASSVPRGGETQYF.

The V and J genes are TRBV6-2 or TRBV6-3 and TRBJ2-7; 8 bases agree with TRBD2. Germline CDR1 and CDR2: MNHEY and SVGEGT. CDR3 length equals 15 residues. The V gene end was trimmed by 0 bases and the J gene end by 0 bases; junction bases not matched to a gene: 1. The CDR3 nucleotides read TGTGCCAGCAGTTACTCAGCGGGGGCCTCCTACGAGCAGTACTTC. Translation gives CASSYSAGASYEQYF.

The gene calls are TRBV5-1 and TRBJ2-3; the match to TRBD1 covers 8 bases. J lost 2 bases, V lost 4 bases, and 6 bases had no gene match. This CDR3 has 15 residues. Per the germline V gene, CDR1 is SGHRS and CDR2 is YFSETQ. This CDR3 reads CASSDRGLYTDTQYF. The CDR3 DNA sequence: TGCGCCAGCAGCGACAGGGGACTTTACACAGATACGCAGTATTTT.

CDR3 sequence reads: CAWRDRDKQLHTEAFF. The CDR3 DNA reads as TGTGCCTGGAGAGACCGGGACAAACAGTTACACACTGAAGCTTTCTTT. The chain employs TRBV30 and TRBJ1-1, with a weak D call TRBD1 (6 bases). This CDR3 contains 16 residues. From germline, CDR1 is GTSNPN and CDR2 SVGIG (reference sequence). Trimming removed 3 bases from V and 3 bases from J, with 20 bases in between.

The chain combines TRBV11-3 with TRBJ2-1, with 7 bases fitting TRBD1. Trimming cost V 2 bases and J 7 bases; bases outside gene matches: 8. CDR3 length: 15 residues. Germline V gene lookup returns CDR1 SGHNT and CDR2 YENEEA. The DNA of the CDR3 is TGTGCCAGCAGCTTACAGGGGGACGTAGTGAATGAGCAGTTCTTC. Its protein is CASSLQGDVVNEQFF.

The gene calls are TRBV9 and TRBJ2-1; 9 nucleotides agree with TRBD1. The CDR3 contains 16 residues. J gave up 9 bases and V 0 bases, and 10 bases lay outside the gene matches. Germline V gene lookup returns CDR1 SGDLS and CDR2 YYNGEE. In nucleotides, the CDR3 is TGTGCCAGCAGCGTAGGCCTGGGACAGGGAGAGTTTGAGCAGTTCTTC. Its translation: CASSVGLGQGEFEQFF.

The rearrangement uses TRBV6-5 and TRBJ1-1, with a weak D call TRBD1 (6 bases). CDR3 length equals 12 residues. Germline loops: CDR1 MNHEY, CDR2 SVGAGI. Trimming stripped 9 bases from V and 2 bases from J, with 10 bases between. The CDR3 protein is CASRQANTEAFF. DNA for the CDR3: TGTGCCAGTAGACAGGCTAACACTGAAGCTTTCTTT.

The CDR3 DNA sequence: TGTGCCAGCTCACTCTCCGAAGCTAACAATGAGCAGTTCTTC. Its translation: CASSLSEANNEQFF. The V gene is TRBV18, the J gene TRBJ2-1; D uncertain. Germline CDR1 is KGHSH and CDR2 is LQKENI. CDR3 length: 14 amino acids. Trimming pared 4 bases from V and 5 bases from J, leaving 12 bases between.

V gene TRBV19 combines with J gene TRBJ1-1, with D maybe TRBD1 (6 bases). CDR1 LNHDA and CDR2 SQIVND come from the germline V gene (reference sequence). The CDR3 loop spans 15 amino acids. V lost 1 base to trimming and J lost 0 bases, with 9 bases between them. The CDR3 loop is CASSIVWGLNTEAFF. Written as DNA, the CDR3 is TGTGCCAGTAGTATAGTTTGGGGGCTGAACACTGAAGCTTTCTTT.

The V gene is TRBV27, the J gene TRBJ2-1; TRBD2 matches 12 bases. The junction had 3 bases not matched to a gene; V was cut back by 3 bases and J by 0 bases. The CDR3 is 17 amino acids. Germline values: CDR1 MNHEY, CDR2 SMNVEV (reference sequence). In DNA, the CDR3 is TGTGCCAGCAGTTTCGGACTAGCGGGACTCTCCTACAATGAGCAGTTCTTC. Residues: CASSFGLAGLSYNEQFF.

The rearrangement links TRBV19 to TRBJ2-1; tentatively, D is TRBD1 (5 bases). Germline V gene lookup returns CDR1 LNHDA and CDR2 SQIVND (reference sequence). Between the trimmed V and J ends, which lost 6 bases and 6 bases, there was a span of 24 bases. CDR3 size: 17 residues. The CDR3 DNA follows: TGTGCCAGTAGCCACTCCCTGGGGCGAGACGGCCGCAATGAGCAGTTCTTC. The encoded protein is CASSHSLGRDGRNEQFF.